This TCR beta chain was documented in a study of cytomegalovirus exposure and HLA in healthy donors. It was with 60 Vbeta and 13 Jbeta primers that the PCR ran. Original processing notes: Later analysis identified roughly 84 million unique TCR beta chains, about 10 million shared. The data were produced by immunoSEQ multiplex PCR, yet TCRdb's version contains in-frame clones alone and is incomplete. From that table come the V and J calls and clone size; the DNA was used to work out D and trimming. The table includes some 190,000 clones, 65% to 85% detected once. A remark on this clone: Its target is not known.

After removal of 2 bases from V and 2 bases from J, the junction contained 2 bases not matched to a gene. The CDR3 spans 14 residues. Germline CDR1 and CDR2: SGHRS and YFSETQ. Study results and caveats: Analyzed later, association rates of TCRs varied across HLA loci, with DRB1 most and HLA-C fewest. An analysis was carried out later, and it reportedly showed fewer N-insertions in an Asian-associated ancestry cluster than the 666-donor mean. The investigators catalogued 150 or so TCR beta chains as cytomegalovirus-associated.

The sequence was obtained from a girl aged 10-17 years in good health and CMV-seropositive. The sequenced sample consisted of PBMCs. The V and J genes are TRBV5-1 and TRBJ2-3; TRBD2 aligns across 7 bases. CDR3 sequence: CASSFSGYTDTQYF. In DNA, the CDR3 is TGCGCCAGCAGCTTTAGCGGGTACACAGATACGCAGTATTTT.